Below, 26 T cell receptor beta chains from the same sample are listed, as sequenced in a study of cytomegalovirus exposure and HLA in healthy donors. PCR was performed using 60 Vbeta and 13 Jbeta primers. The repertoire was sequenced with immunoSEQ multiplex PCR; TCRdb's copy has only in-frame clones and lacks some. The sample totals roughly 100,000 clones. Sequencing was carried out using PBMCs. The receptor source for this set is a man aged 50-59 years in good health and CMV-seropositive.

This chain connects TRBV6-6 to TRBJ2-7; the D gene is possibly TRBD2 (7 bases). From germline, CDR1 is MNHNY and CDR2 SVGAGI (reference sequence). V was clipped by 4 bases and J by 4 bases, with 17 bases between them. CDR3 length equals 15 residues. This chain's CDR3 is CASSSGPSGQYEQYF. The CDR3 coding sequence is TGTGCCAGCAGTTCTGGGCCTAGCGGACAGTACGAGCAGTACTTC.

The genes are TRBV7-3 and TRBJ1-1; unclear D gene. The V gene's germline CDR1 is SGHTA and CDR2 FQGTGA. Deletions cut 3 bases from V and 0 bases from J, with 11 bases between. The CDR3 consists of 15 residues. In nucleotides, the CDR3 is TGTGCCAGCAGCTTTAGACACAGAGTGAACACTGAAGCTTTCTTT. Its translation is CASSFRHRVNTEAFF.

The chain links TRBV5-1 to TRBJ2-3, with 11 bases identical to TRBD2. V lost 4 bases, J lost 0 bases, and 4 bases stayed unmatched. The CDR3 loop spans 16 amino acids. The germline V gene has CDR1 SGHRS and CDR2 YFSETQ. The CDR3 DNA reads TGCGCCAGCAGCCGGACTAGCGGGTTTAGCACAGATACGCAGTATTTT. Encoded protein: CASSRTSGFSTDTQYF.

The chain carries TRBV11-2 and TRBJ2-1; D unresolved. Deletions cut 4 bases from V and 1 base from J, with 8 bases between. In germline, CDR1 is SGHAT, CDR2 FQNNGV. This CDR3 is 14 amino acids long. The CDR3 bases are TGTGCCAGCAGCTCCCGGGTGTCCTACAATGAGCAGTTCTTC. Translation: CASSSRVSYNEQFF.

The CDR3 spells CASSLGSTNYGYTF. DNA for the CDR3: TGTGCCAGCAGCTTGGGTAGCACTAACTATGGCTACACCTTC. The V gene is TRBV5-6, the J gene TRBJ1-2; D gene ambiguous. Trimming took 0 bases from V and 0 from J, leaving 6 bases between them. The germline V gene has CDR1 SGHDT and CDR2 YYEEEE. The CDR3 runs to 14 residues.

The rearrangement links TRBV7-6 to TRBJ1-4; the match to TRBD1 covers 7 bases. Trimming took 0 bases from V and 7 from J; bases not matched to a gene: 5. The germline V gene encodes CDR1 SGHVS and CDR2 FNYEAQ. The length of the CDR3 is 15 residues. The DNA for the CDR3 is TGTGCCAGCAGCTTAGCAGCACAGGGGAGTGAAAAACTGTTTTTT. Its protein is CASSLAAQGSEKLFF.

CDR3 region: CACGGATSWGQLKGEQFF. The CDR3 DNA reads as TGTGCCTGCGGGGGGGCGACTAGCTGGGGGCAATTAAAGGGTGAGCAGTTCTTC. The genes are TRBV30 and TRBJ2-1, with 8 positions matching TRBD2. CDR1 GTSNPN and CDR2 SVGIG come from the germline V gene (reference sequence). The CDR3 spans 18 residues. V lost 6 bases and J lost 9; bases outside the gene matches: 25.

The gene calls are TRBV7-9 and TRBJ1-2, with D maybe TRBD1 (5 bases). The V gene's germline CDR1 is SEHNR and CDR2 FQNEAQ (reference sequence). The CDR3 extends over 13 amino acids. V gave up 3 bases and J gave up 1 base, with 6 bases separating them. The CDR3 region has the DNA TGTGCCAGCAGCTTGGGGCATAACTATGGCTACACCTTC. Translating gives CASSLGHNYGYTF.

The CDR3: CASRPRTGIMYEQYV. Here the CDR3 DNA reads TGTGCCAGCAGGCCAAGGACAGGAATAATGTACGAGCAGTACGTC. The chain is built from TRBV21-1 and TRBJ2-7; the DNA was not used to check the table's D call, TRBD1. TRBV21-1 is deemed a pseudogene. The CDR3 is 15 amino acids.

V gene TRBV5-6 combines with J gene TRBJ2-7; 9 nucleotides match TRBD2. CDR1 is SGHDT, CDR2 YYEEEE, per germline. The V gene end was trimmed by 4 bases and the J gene end by 5 bases; junction bases not matched to a gene: 7. This CDR3 contains 14 residues. The CDR3 loop reads CASSGSGRGHEQYF. The CDR3 DNA reads as TGTGCCAGCAGCGGTAGCGGGAGAGGCCACGAGCAGTACTTC.

The CDR3 DNA sequence: TGTGCCAGCAGCCTCGACAGCTATGGCTACACCTTC. Translation gives CASSLDSYGYTF. The rearrangement uses TRBV7-8 and TRBJ1-2; tentative D call: TRBD1 (5 bases). The CDR3 spans 12 residues. Per germline, CDR1 SGHVS and CDR2 FQNEAQ. The V and J ends lost 5 bases and 4 bases respectively, with 8 bases between them. Complete variable domain (other parts from reference TRBV7-8 and TRBJ1-2): GAGVSQSPRYKVAKRGQDVALRCDPISGHVSLFWYQQALGQGPEFLTYFQNEAQLDKSGLPSDRFFAERPEGSVSTLKIQRTQQEDSAVYLCASSLDSYGYTFGSGTRLTVV.

J is TRBJ2-3 and V is TRBV5-1; 7 nucleotides agree with TRBD2. V trimming: 2 bases; J trimming: 6 bases; junction bases outside the gene matches: 6. Germline V gene lookup returns CDR1 SGHRS and CDR2 YFSETQ. The CDR3 extends over 14 amino acids. In DNA form, the CDR3 reads TGCGCCAGCAGCTTTAGCGGGTCTCTGGATACGCAGTATTTT. Its translation: CASSFSGSLDTQYF.

In DNA, the CDR3 is TGTGCCAGCAGTTTGGGAGTGTTCTCTGGAAACACCATATATTTT. Amino acid sequence: CASSLGVFSGNTIYF. The V call is TRBV28, the J call TRBJ1-3; D gene ambiguous. The CDR3 runs to 15 residues. CDR1 and CDR2 from the germline V gene are MDHEN and SYDVKM. Trimming left V 3 bases short and J 0 bases short, with 9 bases between.

The J gene is TRBJ2-2, the V gene TRBV18; the D is unclear. Germline CDR1 and CDR2: KGHSH and LQKENI. Trimming removed 2 bases from V and 0 bases from J, with 4 bases in between. The CDR3 extends over 14 amino acids. The CDR3 spells CASSPVSNTGELFF. The CDR3 DNA reads as TGTGCCAGCTCACCAGTATCGAACACCGGGGAGCTGTTTTTT.

The chain couples TRBV30 to TRBJ2-7, with 8 bases aligning to TRBD1. The V segment lost 4 bases and the J segment 3 bases; nucleotides outside the gene matches: 5. This CDR3 is built from 13 residues. Germline loops: CDR1 GTSNPN, CDR2 SVGIG (reference sequence). CDR3 DNA sequence: TGTGCCTGGAATGCAGGGGGCGGCTACGAGCAGTACTTC. Its translation: CAWNAGGGYEQYF.

The chain joins TRBV6-5 to TRBJ1-3; D is ambiguous. The CDR3 length is 14 residues. CDR1 is MNHEY, CDR2 SVGAGI, per germline. V lost 2 bases, J lost 3 bases, and 8 bases lay in between. The CDR3 here is CASSYGPLGNTIYF. Written as DNA, the CDR3 is TGTGCCAGCAGTTACGGTCCACTTGGAAACACCATATATTTT.

The chain employs TRBV7-9 and TRBJ1-2; TRBD1 agrees at 8 bases. The V segment lost 1 base and the J segment 6 bases; nucleotides outside the gene matches: 4. Per germline, CDR1 SEHNR and CDR2 FQNEAQ (reference sequence). The CDR3 spans 14 residues. For the CDR3, the DNA is TGTGCCAGCAGCTTAGACAGGGGGTGGAATGGCTACACCTTC. Amino acids: CASSLDRGWNGYTF.

The chain joins TRBV5-1 to TRBJ2-3, with 8 bases that match TRBD2. After removal of 0 bases from V and 1 base from J, the junction contained 4 bases not matched to a gene. Germline-derived CDR1 and CDR2 are SGHRS and YFSETQ. This CDR3 contains 16 residues. The CDR3: CASSLGSSGRTDTQYF. The CDR3, as DNA: TGCGCCAGCAGCTTGGGGTCTAGCGGGCGCACAGATACGCAGTATTTT.

The chain uses TRBV9 and TRBJ1-3; no reliable D call. Looked up from germline, CDR1 is SGDLS and CDR2 is YYNGEE. V was clipped by 4 bases and J by 0 bases, with 11 bases between them. The CDR3 is 15 amino acids. The CDR3 DNA is TGTGCCAGCAGCAGACAACTTAGCTCTGGAAACACCATATATTTT. This sequence encodes CASSRQLSSGNTIYF.

This sequence joins TRBV9 and TRBJ2-2; TRBD2 aligns across 9 bases. This CDR3 contains 18 residues. Germline CDR1 and CDR2: SGDLS and YYNGEE. V trimming: 4 bases; J trimming: 3 bases; junction bases outside the gene matches: 13. The CDR3, as DNA: TGTGCCAGCAGCTTAAGAGGCCTAGCGGGACTCGACACCGGGGAGCTGTTTTTT. This translates into CASSLRGLAGLDTGELFF.

This chain uses TRBV5-5 with TRBJ2-7, with D possibly matching TRBD1 (6 bases). CDR1 is SGHKS and CDR2 is YYEKEE in the germline V gene (reference sequence). V lost 4 bases and J lost 9, with 11 bases in between. The CDR3 consists of 11 residues. CDR3 sequence reads: CASSNDRRQYV. CDR3 in DNA: TGTGCCAGCAGCAATGACAGGAGGCAGTACGTC.

The chain couples TRBV4-3 to TRBJ1-5, with TRBD1 matching 10 bases. The CDR3 consists of 16 residues. Germline assignment: CDR1 LGHNA and CDR2 YSLEER. J gave up 3 bases and V 1 base, and 3 bases lay outside the gene matches. The CDR3 DNA follows: TGCGCCAGCAGCCAAGGAGGGACAGGGGTCAATCAGCCCCAGCATTTT. It encodes CASSQGGTGVNQPQHF.

The chain joins TRBV28 to TRBJ2-3, with 8 bases aligning to TRBD2. The V gene end was trimmed by 8 bases and the J gene end by 5 bases; junction bases not matched to a gene: 9. The CDR3 totals 14 residues. In germline, CDR1 is MDHEN, CDR2 SYDVKM. The CDR3 reads CASGRTSPGDTQYF. The DNA of the CDR3 is TGTGCCAGCGGGCGGACTAGCCCGGGAGATACGCAGTATTTT.

The rearrangement joins TRBV18 to TRBJ2-3; possibly TRBD2 for D (6 bases). CDR3 length: 15 residues. CDR1 is KGHSH, CDR2 LQKENI, per germline. Trimming removed 0 bases at V and 6 bases at J, with 13 bases between. CDR3 amino acids: CASSPPASAGDTQYF. The CDR3 region has the DNA TGTGCCAGCTCACCACCGGCTAGCGCTGGGGATACGCAGTATTTT.

CDR3 nucleotides: TGTGCCACCAGCAGAGGACTAGCGGGAACCTACGAGCAGTACGTC. Its translation: CATSRGLAGTYEQYV. This sequence joins TRBV15 and TRBJ2-7; 11 nucleotides agree with TRBD2. The length of the CDR3 is 15 residues. V dropped 1 base and J dropped 2; count of bases not matched to a gene: 1. CDR1 and CDR2 from the germline V gene are LNHNV and YYDKDF (reference sequence).

This chain joins TRBV19 and TRBJ2-1; TRBD2 might be the D (5 bases). With 4 bases removed from V and 4 bases from J, the gap between germline ends came to 23 bases. The CDR3 loop spans 18 amino acids. Germline V lookup: CDR1 LNHDA, CDR2 SQIVND (reference sequence). The DNA for the CDR3 is TGTGCCAGTAGTAGGGGAGACTACTACACAGCCATTTACAATGAGCAGTTCTTC. Amino acids: CASSRGDYYTAIYNEQFF.